The rows below give T cell receptor beta chains drawn from one sample of a study of cytomegalovirus exposure and HLA in healthy donors. Here immunoSEQ multiplex PCR was the method, and the copy in TCRdb shows in-frame clones only, minus some. The repertoire holds 150,000 to 250,000 clones, with approximately 82% as singletons. Sequencing was performed on PBMCs. The receptor set was obtained from a woman aged 30 to 39 in good health and CMV-seropositive. The CDR3 runs from the conserved cysteine through the conserved F or W. A D gene is named only where the DNA matches it firmly. Clone size is given for some rows only: seen once, a few or many times, or a class if the clone is expanded.

d_gene	v_gene	abundance	j_gene	CDR3aa	CDR3nt
TRBD2	TRBV19	-	TRBJ2-7	CASTPRAGVSYEQYF	TGTGCCAGTACCCCGAGAGCGGGAGTGTCCTACGAGCAGTACTTC
-	TRBV28	-	TRBJ2-7	CASSLRGGQLYEQYF	TGTGCCAGCAGTTTGAGGGGGGGACAACTATACGAGCAGTACTTC
-	TRBV5-1	-	TRBJ1-5	CASSLGENQPQHF	TGCGCCAGCAGCTTAGGAGAGAATCAGCCCCAGCATTTT
TRBD1	TRBV2	once	TRBJ1-5	CASSATGENQPQHF	TGTGCCAGCAGCGCAACAGGGGAAAATCAGCCCCAGCATTTT
-	TRBV6-6	-	TRBJ1-2	CASNAGNYGYTF	TGTGCCAGCAATGCAGGGAACTATGGCTACACCTTC
-	TRBV5-5	-	TRBJ2-2	CASSLRGATGELFF	TGTGCCAGCAGCTTGAGGGGTGCAACCGGGGAGCTGTTTTTT
TRBD1	TRBV6-1	-	TRBJ2-5	CASRGRTGNSETQYF	TGTGCCAGCAGGGGGAGGACAGGGAACTCAGAGACCCAGTACTTC
-	TRBV6-4	-	TRBJ1-1	CASSGEENTEAFF	TGTGCCAGCAGTGGCGAGGAGAACACTGAAGCTTTCTTT
-	TRBV30	-	TRBJ2-5	CAWSLTGGRQTQYF	TGTGCCTGGAGTTTGACTGGGGGGAGGCAGACCCAGTACTTC
-	TRBV2	-	TRBJ1-1	CASNNPGEGEGTEAFF	TGTGCCAGCAATAACCCGGGGGAGGGAGAGGGCACTGAAGCTTTCTTT
-	TRBV28	-	TRBJ2-7	CASSLRGFYEQYF	TGTGCCAGCAGTTTAAGGGGGTTCTACGAGCAGTACTTC
TRBD2	TRBV27	-	TRBJ2-3	CASRRVAGRSADTQYF	TGTGCCAGCAGACGGGTAGCGGGACGGTCGGCAGATACGCAGTATTTT
-	TRBV6-8	-	TRBJ2-5	CASRVGTRWRETQYF	TGTGCCAGCAGAGTCGGGACACGGTGGAGAGAGACCCAGTACTTC
TRBD1	TRBV18	-	TRBJ1-3	CASSPPGQGENTIYF	TGTGCCAGCTCACCTCCGGGACAGGGTGAAAACACCATATATTTT
-	TRBV5-6	-	TRBJ2-1	CASSLRLDSYNEQFF	TGTGCCAGCAGCTTACGGCTAGACTCCTACAATGAGCAGTTCTTC
TRBD2	TRBV4-2	few	TRBJ2-2	CASSHPGGTGELFF	TGTGCCAGCAGCCACCCGGGGGGGACCGGGGAGCTGTTTTTT
TRBD1	TRBV6-1	-	TRBJ2-7	CASSRQGIRWEQYF	TGTGCCAGCAGCCGACAGGGAATTAGGTGGGAGCAGTACTTC
TRBD2	TRBV19	-	TRBJ2-2	CASSIETSGRGVVTGELFF	TGTGCCAGTAGTATTGAGACTAGCGGGAGGGGAGTCGTCACCGGGGAGCTGTTTTTT
-	TRBV7-9	-	TRBJ2-1	CASSDEAASSYNEQFF	TGTGCCAGCAGCGACGAGGCCGCGAGCTCCTACAATGAGCAGTTCTTC
TRBD2	TRBV5-5	-	TRBJ2-7	CASSHSGGSSYEQYF	TGTGCCAGCAGCCACAGCGGGGGGAGCTCCTACGAGCAGTACTTC
-	TRBV9	-	TRBJ1-2	CASSKAGGEIYGYTF	TGTGCCAGCAGCAAGGCGGGGGGGGAAATCTATGGCTACACCTTC
TRBD2	TRBV6-5	once	TRBJ2-7	CASSPPKAGAYEQYF	TGTGCCAGCAGTCCCCCGAAAGCGGGAGCCTACGAGCAGTACTTC
-	TRBV7-8	once	TRBJ2-3	CASSRRRGGYTDTQYF	TGTGCCAGCAGCCGCAGGCGGGGCGGATACACAGATACGCAGTATTTT
-	TRBV2	-	TRBJ1-5	CASDDRFPNQPQHF	TGTGCCAGCGACGACAGATTTCCCAATCAGCCCCAGCATTTT
TRBD2	TRBV5-4	-	TRBJ2-4	CASSPSVGLGAKNIQYF	TGTGCCAGCAGCCCCTCCGTGGGACTAGGGGCCAAAAACATTCAGTACTTC
TRBD1	TRBV2	-	TRBJ1-5	CASRRQGDRGNQPQHF	TGTGCCAGCAGGCGACAGGGCGATCGGGGCAATCAGCCCCAGCATTTT
-	TRBV11-2	once	TRBJ2-3	CASSFSGTDTQYF	TGTGCCAGCAGCTTTTCGGGGACAGATACGCAGTATTTT
-	TRBV5-1	-	TRBJ2-7	CASSLVTGTLSYEQYF	TGCGCCAGCAGCTTGGTCACAGGGACACTCTCCTACGAGCAGTACTTC
-	TRBV15	-	TRBJ2-1	CATNPLRGSLGEQFF	TGTGCCACCAATCCCCTCAGGGGTAGCCTAGGTGAGCAGTTCTTC
-	TRBV2	few	TRBJ2-7	CASSGLSEQYF	TGTGCCAGCAGTGGTCTTTCCGAGCAGTACTTC
TRBD1	TRBV5-1	-	TRBJ2-1	CASSRGTDNEQFF	TGCGCCAGCAGCAGGGGGACAGACAATGAGCAGTTCTTC
TRBD1	TRBV14	-	TRBJ1-4	CASSQDLGDRQLFF	TGTGCCAGCAGCCAAGATTTAGGGGACAGGCAACTGTTTTTT
TRBD2	TRBV6-5	many	TRBJ2-1	CASSYQREMYNEQFF	TGTGCCAGCAGTTACCAGCGGGAGATGTACAATGAGCAGTTCTTC
-	TRBV20-1	many	TRBJ2-7	CSARPAYEQYF	TGCAGTGCTAGACCCGCCTACGAGCAGTACTTC
-	TRBV6-1	few	TRBJ1-1	CATGLMNTEAFF	TGTGCCACTGGACTCATGAACACTGAAGCTTTCTTT
TRBD1	TRBV4-1	-	TRBJ2-3	CASSQEGLRDRDTQYF	TGCGCCAGCAGCCAAGAAGGACTCCGGGACAGGGATACGCAGTATTTT
-	TRBV11-2	-	TRBJ2-5	CASSQTWETQYF	TGTGCCAGCAGCCAGACTTGGGAGACCCAGTACTTC
TRBD2	TRBV29-1	-	TRBJ2-5	CSVEVGGFQEAQYF	TGCAGCGTTGAGGTGGGGGGGTTTCAAGAGGCCCAGTACTTC
-	TRBV18	-	TRBJ1-1	CASSQSRGGTDTEAFF	TGTGCCAGCTCACAGTCGAGGGGGGGGACGGACACTGAAGCTTTCTTT
-	TRBV2	-	TRBJ1-1	CASSEMEGSNTEAFF	TGTGCCAGCAGTGAAATGGAGGGATCGAACACTGAAGCTTTCTTT
-	TRBV6-6	-	TRBJ1-1	CALSQRNTEAFF	TGTGCCCTCTCGCAGCGGAACACTGAAGCTTTCTTT